The entry below describes one T cell receptor beta chain. Its target is unknown. This entry belongs to a study of shared clonotypes between healthy human individuals. The CDR3 loop spans 15 amino acids. The germline V gene encodes CDR1 SQVTM and CDR2 ANQGSEA. V gave up 6 bases and J gave up 1 base; unmatched junction bases: 8. Study results and limitations: Generation probability values for non-shared clonotypes were lower than those for clonotypes shared by all four donors. Genetic and exposure-history diversity was limited by the small donor number. Compared with memory subsets, naive subsets generally had larger estimated richness.

Measured with immunoSEQ multiplex PCR; TCRdb has only the in-frame clones, and not every one. This repertoire shows about 1 million clones, 75% found once; its top ten account for over 1.3%. This sequence was found in a man between 18 and 35 years old in good health. The V gene is TRBV29-1, the J gene TRBJ1-5; 8 nucleotides align to TRBD1. The specimen sequenced was memory CD4+ T cells sorted from blood. Subset reported: CD45RA-negative fraction. The CDR3 protein is CSVVEQGESNQPQHF. CDR3 coding DNA: TGCAGCGTGGTCGAACAGGGGGAGAGCAATCAGCCCCAGCATTTT.